Shown below are 14 T cell receptor beta chains from a single sample sequenced in a study of shared clonotypes between healthy human individuals. The protocol was immunoSEQ multiplex PCR, while the TCRdb copy is restricted to in-frame clones and leaves out a portion. The sample contains roughly 600,000 clones, about 98% of which appear only once. Selected positively for CCR7 and CD45RO-negative, naive CD8 cells excluded terminally differentiated effector memory CD45RA+ cells. The material sequenced was naive CD8+ T cells sorted from blood. The receptors here all came from a man aged 25-45 years in good health.

V gene TRBV10-2 combines with J gene TRBJ2-7; D uncertain. Germline CDR1 reads WSHSY; CDR2 reads SAAADI. V lost 4 bases, J lost 2 bases, and 9 bases lay in between. The CDR3 has 13 amino acids. CDR3 sequence reads: CASSVLPTYEQYF. CDR3 sequence (DNA): TGCGCCAGCAGTGTGCTCCCAACCTACGAGCAGTACTTC.

The gene calls are TRBV6-1 and TRBJ2-5, with TRBD2 as a possible D gene (7 bases). Trimming took off 4 bases at V and 0 bases at J, with 12 bases between the two ends. Germline V gene lookup returns CDR1 MNHNS and CDR2 SASEGT. The CDR3 is 15 amino acids. The CDR3 DNA reads TGTGCCAGCAGTGGAGGGAGGGGGTACCAAGAGACCCAGTACTTC. Protein product: CASSGGRGYQETQYF.

This chain connects TRBV7-6 to TRBJ2-1; D not resolved. The CDR3 runs to 13 residues. CDR1 and CDR2 from the germline V gene are SGHVS and FNYEAQ. Trimming pared 0 bases from V and 6 bases from J, leaving 6 bases between. CDR3 sequence (DNA): TGTGCCAGCAGCTTAGCCTCAATCAATGAGCAGTTCTTC. Its translation is CASSLASINEQFF.

The rearrangement links TRBV5-6 to TRBJ2-2; no firm D call. The CDR3 contains 13 residues. In germline, CDR1 is SGHDT, CDR2 YYEEEE. The germline V and J ends were trimmed by 2 bases and 0 bases, with 2 bases remaining between them. CDR3 sequence reads: CASSFANTGELFF. In nucleotides, the CDR3 is TGTGCCAGCAGCTTCGCGAACACCGGGGAGCTGTTTTTT.

A remark on this clone: The same CDR3 also results from other DNA sequences found in this sample. CDR3 sequence (DNA): TGTGCCAGCAGCGTAGCGGGGAGCTACAATGAGCAGTTCTTC. It yields the protein CASSVAGSYNEQFF. The V and J genes are TRBV9 and TRBJ2-1; tentative D call: TRBD2 (5 bases). The CDR3 has 14 amino acids. The germline V gene encodes CDR1 SGDLS and CDR2 YYNGEE. V was pared by 0 bases and J by 3 bases, with 7 bases between.

This clone was seen a single time. The J gene is TRBJ2-7, the V gene TRBV6-6, with 7 bases fitting TRBD1. The CDR3 has 14 residues. Germline CDR1 reads MNHNY; CDR2 reads SVGAGI (reference sequence). With V trimmed by 7 bases and J by 3 bases, 9 bases remained unmatched. The CDR3 spells CASTSRTGYYEQYF. CDR3 DNA: TGTGCCAGCACCTCCCGGACAGGATACTACGAGCAGTACTTC.

As regards this clone: Other DNA sequences in the same sample also yield this CDR3. The rearrangement uses TRBV7-9 and TRBJ2-5, with D maybe TRBD2 (5 bases). The germline gives CDR1 SEHNR, CDR2 FQNEAQ (reference sequence). Between the trimmed V and J ends, which lost 1 base and 1 base, there was a span of 7 bases. CDR3 length: 14 amino acids. Here the CDR3 reads CASSLVGSQETQYF. The DNA for the CDR3 is TGTGCCAGCAGCTTAGTGGGGAGCCAAGAGACCCAGTACTTC.

The chain uses TRBV29-1 and TRBJ2-2; D unresolved. V lost 7 bases, J lost 3 bases, and 12 bases lay in between. CDR3 length: 13 residues. Germline CDR1 SQVTM, CDR2 ANQGSEA. As DNA, the CDR3 is TGCAGCGACCGGGTTCCTGACACCGGGGAGCTGTTTTTT. It encodes CSDRVPDTGELFF.

The sample holds one count of this clone. V and J are TRBV7-9 and TRBJ1-1, with unresolved D. From germline, CDR1 is SEHNR and CDR2 FQNEAQ (reference sequence). The length of the CDR3 is 12 residues. V was clipped by 5 bases and J by 5 bases, with 9 bases between them. CDR3 sequence (DNA): TGTGCCAGCAGCCGAAGTGGGACTGAAGCTTTCTTT. Protein: CASSRSGTEAFF.

V and J are TRBV28 and TRBJ1-5; a weak D match, TRBD1 (5 bases). Trimming took 6 bases from V and 5 from J, leaving 20 bases between them. The CDR3 is made up of 16 amino acids. The V gene's germline CDR1 is MDHEN and CDR2 SYDVKM. The CDR3 DNA follows: TGTGCCAGCAGCCCGAGGGGACGGGGAGCAGATCAGCCCCAGCATTTT. Residues: CASSPRGRGADQPQHF.

The chain combines TRBV4-3 with TRBJ2-5, with no clear D. V was pared by 4 bases and J by 5 bases, with 20 bases between. The CDR3 consists of 16 residues. Germline CDR1 is LGHNA and CDR2 is YSLEER. The CDR3 protein is CASSPVGRSVGETQYF. The CDR3 DNA sequence: TGCGCCAGCAGCCCCGTTGGAAGGAGTGTGGGGGAGACCCAGTACTTC.

The chain recombines TRBV5-4 with TRBJ2-3, with 8 bases aligning to TRBD1. Germline V gene lookup returns CDR1 SGHNT and CDR2 YYREEE (reference sequence). The CDR3 contains 14 residues. J gave up 2 bases and V 3 bases, and 2 bases lay outside the gene matches. This CDR3 reads CASSWTGFTDTQYF. The CDR3 DNA follows: TGTGCCAGCAGCTGGACAGGGTTCACAGATACGCAGTATTTT.

The rearrangement joins TRBV7-9 to TRBJ2-7; 7 bases align to TRBD1. The germline V gene has CDR1 SEHNR and CDR2 FQNEAQ (reference sequence). The CDR3 has 14 residues. The J segment lost 1 base and the V segment lost 4 bases, leaving 4 bases of the junction unmatched. The CDR3 DNA is TGTGCCAGCAGCTCCGTGGACAGGTCCTACGAGCAGTACTTC. Protein sequence: CASSSVDRSYEQYF.

This clone was picked up a small number of times. The chain has TRBV15 and TRBJ2-5; TRBD2 agrees at 8 bases. CDR3 length: 14 residues. The V and J ends lost 5 bases and 5 bases, in that order; junction bases with no gene match: 7. Germline CDR1 is LNHNV and CDR2 is YYDKDF (reference sequence). The DNA for the CDR3 is TGTGCCACCAGCCTAACGGGAGGGGTGGAGACCCAGTACTTC. This encodes CATSLTGGVETQYF.